A single sample is the source of the 27 T cell receptor beta chains below, sequenced in a study of blood T cell repertoires in COVID-19. This table comes from immunoSEQ multiplex PCR, and its TCRdb copy is limited to in-frame clones, with some not included. The sample has nearly 300,000 clones, approximately 89% seen once. Material: peripheral blood. Every receptor here comes from a woman in her twenties or thirties who had recovered from COVID-19.

The chain carries TRBV9 and TRBJ2-2; 10 nucleotides align to TRBD1. This CDR3 is 15 amino acids long. Germline trimming cut 0 bases from V and 7 bases from J; bases unmatched to any gene: 3. In germline, CDR1 is SGDLS, CDR2 YYNGEE. The CDR3 reads CASSVAGTGDGELFF. As DNA, the CDR3 is TGTGCCAGCAGCGTAGCCGGGACAGGGGACGGGGAGCTGTTTTTT.

In DNA, the CDR3 is TGTGCCAGCAGGACCGGGACAGGGGAATCACCCCTCCACTTT. The encoded protein is CASRTGTGESPLHF. This chain joins TRBV6-5 and TRBJ1-6; 10 bases are shared with TRBD1. Germline V gene data show CDR1 as MNHEY and CDR2 as SVGAGI. This CDR3 region has 14 residues. Germline trimming cut 6 bases from V and 10 bases from J; bases unmatched to any gene: 6.

This rearrangement joins TRBV7-9 to TRBJ2-5, with D possibly being TRBD2 (6 bases). The CDR3 has 14 amino acids. Germline V gene sequence: CDR1 SEHNR, CDR2 FQNEAQ (reference sequence). V shed 5 bases and J shed 1 base, with 11 bases lying between them. The CDR3 DNA follows: TGTGCCAGCAGCCCGGAGGGCCCCCAAGAGACCCAGTACTTC. This codes for CASSPEGPQETQYF.

The chain carries TRBV12-3 or TRBV12-4 and TRBJ1-5; maybe TRBD1 (5 bases). CDR3 length: 13 residues. V lost 8 bases and J lost 5, with 13 bases in between. The CDR3 nucleotides are TGTGCCAGCCTTGGACGGGGGGATCAGCCCCAGCATTTT. Encoded protein: CASLGRGDQPQHF.

The chain joins TRBV2 to TRBJ2-7, with 11 nucleotides matching TRBD1. V dropped 6 bases and J dropped 4; count of bases not matched to a gene: 8. The CDR3 loop spans 15 amino acids. The germline gives CDR1 SNHLY, CDR2 FYNNEI. The CDR3 bases are TGTGCCAGCAGAAGCCGGACAGGGGGCGCGTACGAGCAGTACTTC. Amino acid sequence: CASRSRTGGAYEQYF.

A remark on this clone: Mismatch with germline at one junction end may stem from a read error. The chain carries TRBV11-2 and TRBJ1-1; TRBD1 agrees at 8 bases. The length of the CDR3 is 18 residues. CDR1 and CDR2 from the germline V gene are SGHAT and FQNNGV. CDR3 loop: CASSLEVAGGWGNTEAFF. The CDR3 region has the DNA TGTGCCAGCAGCCTAGAAGTTGCAGGGGGCTGGGGGAACACTGAAGCTTTCTTT.

The chain employs TRBV14 and TRBJ2-7, with a tentative D call TRBD1 (5 bases). Germline lookup yields CDR1 SGHDN and CDR2 FVKESK. Trimming shortened V by 3 bases and J by 0 bases, and 15 bases separated the two germline ends. The CDR3 contains 16 residues. The CDR3 nucleotides read TGTGCCAGCAGCCAGGAAGGACATAAGACCTCCTACGAGCAGTACTTC. This encodes CASSQEGHKTSYEQYF.

The chain uses TRBV19 and TRBJ2-5; D may be TRBD2 (7 bases). Trimming took off 6 bases at V and 4 bases at J, with 24 bases between the two ends. The CDR3 has 17 residues. Germline values: CDR1 LNHDA, CDR2 SQIVND (reference sequence). CDR3 sequence (DNA): TGTGCCAGTAGAAAAGGGGGAGGGGAGCTCGTTGGAGAGACCCAGTACTTC. Translated: CASRKGGGELVGETQYF.

The chain links TRBV5-8 to TRBJ1-1; no reliable D call. This CDR3 comprises 15 residues. V shed 0 bases and J shed 0 bases, with 9 bases lying between them. Germline V gene sequence: CDR1 SGHTS, CDR2 YDEGEE. The CDR3 here is CASSLGSAMNTEAFF. As DNA, the CDR3 is TGTGCCAGCAGCTTGGGCTCAGCGATGAACACTGAAGCTTTCTTT.

The chain couples TRBV7-7 to TRBJ1-5, with 10 nucleotides matching TRBD1. The junction had 6 bases not matched to a gene; V was cut back by 1 base and J by 0 bases. The CDR3 covers 18 residues. Germline V gene sequence: CDR1 SSHAT, CDR2 FNYEAQ (reference sequence). Here the CDR3 DNA reads TGTGCCAGCAGCTTAGTCTGGGACAGGGGCCGTAGCAATCAGCCCCAGCATTTT. This sequence encodes CASSLVWDRGRSNQPQHF.

This clone occurred once. The chain employs TRBV6-2 or TRBV6-3 and TRBJ2-7; the D gene is possibly TRBD1 (6 bases). The length of the CDR3 is 14 residues. The V end was cut by 5 bases, the J end by 1 base, with 12 bases between. Germline V gene lookup returns CDR1 MNHEY and CDR2 SVGEGT. The chain's CDR3 is CASSLDRISYEQYF. CDR3 nucleotides: TGTGCCAGCAGTCTTGACAGGATTTCCTACGAGCAGTACTTC.

The sample holds a few counts of this clone. The rearrangement uses TRBV19 and TRBJ1-4; the match to TRBD1 covers 9 bases. The germline V gene has CDR1 LNHDA and CDR2 SQIVND (reference sequence). CDR3 size: 14 residues. V shed 10 bases, J shed 8 bases, and the junction held 11 bases outside the gene matches. The CDR3 nucleotides are TGTGCCATCAATGAGGGACAGGGAAAGGAAAAACTGTTTTTT. This sequence encodes CAINEGQGKEKLFF.

This sequence joins TRBV4-2 and TRBJ2-5, with a tentative D call TRBD1 (6 bases). Trimming cost V 1 base and J 4 bases, with 16 bases left between them. The CDR3 consists of 16 residues. The germline V gene encodes CDR1 LGHNA and CDR2 YNFKEQ. CDR3 protein: CASSQALGAGVETQYF. CDR3 DNA sequence: TGTGCCAGCAGCCAAGCCCTGGGGGCGGGCGTAGAGACCCAGTACTTC.

This clone occurred once. Mismatch with germline at one junction end may stem from a read error. The chain combines TRBV7-9 with TRBJ1-4; 7 nucleotides line up with TRBD1. This CDR3 contains 15 residues. Germline lookup yields CDR1 SEHNR and CDR2 FQNEAQ (reference sequence). The CDR3 region has the DNA TGTGCCAGCAGCCAACCAACAGGGGCAGCCCCCGGGGTTTATTTT. Its translation is CASSQPTGAAPGVYF.

The V call is TRBV4-1, the J call TRBJ1-2, with TRBD1 matching 7 bases. Unmatched junction bases numbered 4, after V lost 5 bases and J lost 7 bases. Germline CDR1 reads MGHRA; CDR2 reads YSYEKL. CDR3 size: 12 residues. This CDR3 reads CASSDTGVGYTF. Written as DNA, the CDR3 is TGCGCCAGCAGCGATACAGGGGTTGGCTACACCTTC.

The chain combines TRBV7-2 with TRBJ2-3; 8 bases line up with TRBD2. Losses at the gene ends were 3 bases for V and 3 bases for J; bases not matched to a gene: 2. Germline values: CDR1 SGHTA, CDR2 FQGNSA. The CDR3 has 14 amino acids. CDR3 sequence: CASSFSGVTDTQYF. CDR3 bases: TGTGCCAGCAGCTTTAGCGGGGTGACAGATACGCAGTATTTT.

This chain links TRBV24-1 with TRBJ1-6; D gene ambiguous. CDR3 size: 12 residues. Trimming removed 2 bases at V and 7 bases at J, with 2 bases between. From germline, CDR1 is KGHDR and CDR2 SFDVKD. CDR3: CATSDSNSPLHF. CDR3 sequence (DNA): TGTGCCACCAGTGATTCAAATTCACCCCTCCACTTT.

The chain uses TRBV4-1 and TRBJ2-6; unclear D gene. CDR3 length: 16 amino acids. V was trimmed by 3 bases and J by 1 base, leaving 10 bases between them. CDR1 is MGHRA and CDR2 is YSYEKL in the germline V gene. This chain's CDR3 is CASSQGIQSGANVLTF. For the CDR3, the DNA is TGCGCCAGCAGCCAGGGCATCCAGTCTGGGGCCAACGTCCTGACTTTC.

This chain links TRBV11-1 with TRBJ1-5, with 8 bases aligning to TRBD1. Germline V gene data show CDR1 as SGHAT and CDR2 as FQDESV (reference sequence). Trimming cost V 0 bases and J 6 bases; bases outside gene matches: 13. This CDR3 contains 18 residues. CDR3 nucleotides: TGTGCCAGCAGCTTAGCGAAGACAGGGGTTTGGGGGGGTCAGCCCCAGCATTTT. This encodes CASSLAKTGVWGGQPQHF.

This chain connects TRBV28 to TRBJ1-2, with no clear D. This CDR3 region has 12 residues. Trimming left V 1 base short and J 9 bases short, with 9 bases between. Germline CDR1 is MDHEN and CDR2 is SYDVKM. CDR3 sequence: CASSLSEGSYTF. The CDR3 DNA reads TGTGCCAGCAGTTTATCAGAGGGAAGCTACACCTTC.

This clone was recorded a few times. This chain connects TRBV7-9 to TRBJ2-7, with 9 bases matching TRBD1. Germline CDR1 reads SEHNR; CDR2 reads FQNEAQ (reference sequence). The trim removed 2 bases at V and 2 bases at J, leaving 4 bases unmatched. This CDR3 comprises 15 residues. CDR3 sequence: CASSLFGTGPYEQYF. Written as DNA, the CDR3 is TGTGCCAGCAGCTTATTTGGGACAGGGCCCTACGAGCAGTACTTC.

The V gene is TRBV11-3, the J gene TRBJ2-3; 10 bases are shared with TRBD2. CDR1 is SGHNT, CDR2 YENEEA, per germline. With V trimmed by 5 bases and J by 0 bases, 5 bases remained unmatched. The CDR3 length is 16 residues. CDR3 region: CASSQGLAASTDTQYF. The CDR3 region has the DNA TGTGCCAGCAGCCAAGGACTAGCGGCTAGCACAGATACGCAGTATTTT.

This clone was seen only a few times. J is TRBJ1-6 and V is TRBV2; D unclear. Trimming removed 7 bases from V and 1 base from J, with 17 bases in between. CDR3 length equals 17 residues. The V gene's germline CDR1 is SNHLY and CDR2 FYNNEI. The DNA for the CDR3 is TGTGCCAGCACGGGAGTTGGGAGGCAATCCTATAATTCACCCCTCCACTTT. It codes for CASTGVGRQSYNSPLHF.

This chain joins TRBV2 and TRBJ1-4, with D possibly matching TRBD1 (6 bases). The CDR3 runs 13 residues. The V gene's germline CDR1 is SNHLY and CDR2 FYNNEI. Trimming pared 6 bases from V and 6 bases from J, leaving 11 bases between. CDR3 DNA sequence: TGTGCCAGCAGAACAGGGAGGGATGAAAAACTGTTTTTT. Its protein product is CASRTGRDEKLFF. Combining the CDR3 with reference TRBV2 and TRBJ1-4 gives the whole variable domain EPEVTQTPSHQVTQMGQEVILRCVPISNHLYFYWYRQILGQKVEFLVSFYNNEISEKSEIFDDQFSVERPDGSNFTLKIRSTKLEDSAMYFCASRTGRDEKLFFGSGTQLSVL.

The J gene is TRBJ2-7, the V gene TRBV5-6; maybe TRBD2 (6 bases). Between the trimmed V and J ends, which lost 0 bases and 0 bases, there was a span of 16 bases. Looked up from germline, CDR1 is SGHDT and CDR2 is YYEEEE. The CDR3 contains 17 residues. DNA for the CDR3: TGTGCCAGCAGCTTGGGTTTGGTAAGGGACTTCTCCTACGAGCAGTACTTC. Encoded protein: CASSLGLVRDFSYEQYF.

The V gene is TRBV19, the J gene TRBJ2-2; the D gene is possibly TRBD2 (5 bases). V lost 3 bases and J lost 5, with 10 bases in between. The CDR3 loop spans 14 amino acids. The germline V gene encodes CDR1 LNHDA and CDR2 SQIVND (reference sequence). Written as DNA, the CDR3 is TGTGCCAGTAGTATGGGGTGGAGGACCGGGGAGCTGTTTTTT. The encoded protein is CASSMGWRTGELFF.

The chain employs TRBV5-1 and TRBJ2-7; the D gene is possibly TRBD1 (6 bases). CDR1 and CDR2 (germline): SGHRS, YFSETQ. This CDR3 spans 15 amino acids. Between the trimmed V and J ends, which lost 0 bases and 4 bases, there was a span of 14 bases. The CDR3 bases are TGCGCCAGCAGCTTGGTCGAGACAGGCGGATACGAGCAGTACTTC. Amino acid sequence: CASSLVETGGYEQYF.